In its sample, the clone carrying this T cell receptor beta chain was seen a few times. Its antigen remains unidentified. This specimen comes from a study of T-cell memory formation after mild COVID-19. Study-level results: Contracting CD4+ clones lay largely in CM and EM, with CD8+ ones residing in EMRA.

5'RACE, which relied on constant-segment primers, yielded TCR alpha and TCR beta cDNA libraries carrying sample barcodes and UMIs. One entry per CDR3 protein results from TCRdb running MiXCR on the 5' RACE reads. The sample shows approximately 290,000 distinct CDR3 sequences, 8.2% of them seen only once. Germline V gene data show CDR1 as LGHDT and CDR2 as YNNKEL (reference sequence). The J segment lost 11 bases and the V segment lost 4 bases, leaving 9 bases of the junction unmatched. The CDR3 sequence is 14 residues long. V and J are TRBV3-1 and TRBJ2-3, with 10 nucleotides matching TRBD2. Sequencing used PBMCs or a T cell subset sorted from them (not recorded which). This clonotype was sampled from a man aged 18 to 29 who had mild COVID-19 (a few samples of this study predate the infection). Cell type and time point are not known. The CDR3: CASSPRRASGGQYF. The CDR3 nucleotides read TGTGCCAGCAGCCCCCGAAGGGCTAGCGGGGGGCAGTATTTT.